A single sample gave rise to the 31 T cell receptor beta chains below, sequenced in a study of stem cell transplantation in POMP-related autoinflammatory disease. The table came from immunoSEQ multiplex PCR; TCRdb's copy has only in-frame clones and leaves some out. The sample holds 1,200 or so clones; approximately 80% are singletons and the top ten take 13%. The sample comprised CD8+ T cells from PBMCs. The receptors originated from a human donor in good health.

The chain uses TRBV19 and TRBJ2-7, with TRBD1 matching 7 bases. From germline, CDR1 is LNHDA and CDR2 SQIVND (reference sequence). The CDR3 length is 14 residues. V was clipped by 3 bases and J by 6 bases; unmatched bases: 8. CDR3 protein: CASSITGTDAEQYF. DNA of the CDR3: TGTGCCAGTAGTATTACCGGGACAGATGCCGAGCAGTACTTC.

The chain combines TRBV6-1 with TRBJ2-1; D remains unclear. V was cut by 6 bases and J by 7 bases, with 16 bases left in between. The CDR3 sequence is 14 residues long. Germline V gene data show CDR1 as MNHNS and CDR2 as SASEGT. The chain's CDR3 is CASRPQTSTNEQFF. For the CDR3, the DNA is TGTGCCAGCAGACCCCAGACAAGTACGAATGAGCAGTTCTTC.

The V and J genes are TRBV7-9 and TRBJ2-1; D might be TRBD1 (5 bases). Germline values: CDR1 SEHNR, CDR2 FQNEAQ (reference sequence). V gave up 0 bases and J gave up 10 bases, with 13 bases separating them. The CDR3 spans 14 residues. CDR3 sequence: CASSLALLGAEQFF. As DNA, the CDR3 is TGTGCCAGCAGCTTAGCGCTATTAGGGGCCGAGCAGTTCTTC.

The chain has TRBV7-7 and TRBJ2-3; the match to TRBD2 covers 8 bases. Germline lookup yields CDR1 SSHAT and CDR2 FNYEAQ (reference sequence). The CDR3 extends over 14 amino acids. V was clipped by 5 bases and J by 4 bases; unmatched bases: 5. The CDR3 region is CASSPGTRSDTQYF. CDR3 in DNA: TGTGCCAGCAGCCCTGGGACTAGGTCAGATACGCAGTATTTT. Full variable domain (rest looked up from reference TRBV7-7 and TRBJ2-3): GAGVSQSPRYKVTKRGQDVTLRCDPISSHATLYWYQQALGQGPEFLTYFNYEAQPDKSGLPSDRFSAERPEGSISTLTIQRTEQRDSAMYRCASSPGTRSDTQYFGPGTRLTVL.

V and J are TRBV7-3 and TRBJ1-1; D remains ambiguous. V lost 5 bases and J 3 bases, leaving 16 bases between the germline ends. CDR3 length: 15 amino acids. Germline CDR1 SGHTA, CDR2 FQGTGA. The CDR3 coding sequence is TGTGCCAGCAGCGCCCAACTGGGGAGGGACACTGAAGCTTTCTTT. It specifies CASSAQLGRDTEAFF.

The rearrangement links TRBV5-5 to TRBJ1-2, with D perhaps TRBD1 (5 bases). The CDR3 covers 13 residues. CDR1 is SGHKS and CDR2 is YYEKEE in the germline V gene (reference sequence). V shed 2 bases and J shed 8 bases, with 13 bases lying between them. CDR3 sequence: CASSFGQGGGYTF. As DNA, the CDR3 is TGTGCCAGCAGCTTCGGGCAGGGAGGGGGCTACACCTTC.

The chain has TRBV6-5 and TRBJ2-7, with TRBD2 matching over 8 bases. After removal of 5 bases from V and 4 bases from J, the junction contained 7 bases not matched to a gene. Germline CDR1 reads MNHEY; CDR2 reads SVGAGI. The CDR3 loop spans 14 amino acids. The CDR3 reads CASSPGGGGYEQYF. The DNA for the CDR3 is TGTGCCAGCAGTCCCGGGGGGGGCGGTTACGAGCAGTACTTC.

The chain uses TRBV29-1 and TRBJ2-1; D possibly uses TRBD1 or TRBD2 (6 bases each). Trimming pared 7 bases from V and 3 bases from J, leaving 10 bases between. Germline CDR1 reads SQVTM; CDR2 reads ANQGSEA. The CDR3 is 12 amino acids. The CDR3 bases are TGCAGCGGGGGGGCAGGCTACAATGAGCAGTTCTTC. It specifies CSGGAGYNEQFF.

This clone has only a few counts. The junction shows a germline mismatch at one end, possibly a read error. J is TRBJ2-7 and V is TRBV5-8; D may match TRBD1 or TRBD2 (5 bases each). The V gene's germline CDR1 is SGHTS and CDR2 YDEGEE. This CDR3 has 14 residues. DNA for the CDR3: TGCGCCAGCAGCCAAGACGGGGTAAGGGGCGAGCAGTACTTC. It encodes CASSQDGVRGEQYF.

V usage is TRBV29-1 and J usage is TRBJ1-1, with D maybe TRBD1 (5 bases). The CDR3 is made up of 12 amino acids. Trimming took 7 bases from V and 0 from J, leaving 9 bases between them. From germline, CDR1 is SQVTM and CDR2 ANQGSEA. The CDR3 sequence is CSAGLLNTEAFF. The CDR3 nucleotides read TGCAGCGCAGGGTTGTTGAACACTGAAGCTTTCTTT.

The CDR3 spells CASSLSIAKNIQYF. The DNA of the CDR3 is TGTGCCAGCAGTTTGAGTATCGCCAAAAACATTCAGTACTTC. V and J are TRBV5-6 and TRBJ2-4; D remains ambiguous. Germline assignment: CDR1 SGHDT and CDR2 YYEEEE. Deletions cut 5 bases from V and 1 base from J, with 10 bases between. This CDR3 is built from 14 residues.

The rearrangement joins TRBV6-5 to TRBJ2-2; 8 bases match TRBD1. CDR3 length: 15 amino acids. CDR1 is MNHEY and CDR2 is SVGAGI in the germline V gene. The junction had 5 bases not matched to a gene; V was cut back by 6 bases and J by 2 bases. The CDR3 DNA follows: TGTGCCAGCAGCCTTGACAGGGGAAACACCGGGGAGCTGTTTTTT. This sequence encodes CASSLDRGNTGELFF.

The J gene is TRBJ2-5, the V gene TRBV7-7; possibly TRBD1 for D (6 bases). Germline lookup yields CDR1 SSHAT and CDR2 FNYEAQ (reference sequence). There are 13 residues in the CDR3. With 5 bases removed from V and 5 bases from J, the gap between germline ends came to 12 bases. The CDR3 DNA reads as TGTGCCAGCAGCCCCCCAGGGGTGGAGACCCAGTACTTC. As protein: CASSPPGVETQYF. Supplemented by reference TRBV7-7 and TRBJ2-5, the full variable domain reads GAGVSQSPRYKVTKRGQDVTLRCDPISSHATLYWYQQALGQGPEFLTYFNYEAQPDKSGLPSDRFSAERPEGSISTLTIQRTEQRDSAMYRCASSPPGVETQYFGPGTRLLVL.

The chain joins TRBV19 to TRBJ1-2; no reliable D call. V gave up 7 bases and J gave up 6 bases, with 15 bases separating them. This CDR3 has 13 amino acids. Germline assignment: CDR1 LNHDA and CDR2 SQIVND (reference sequence). In DNA, the CDR3 is TGTGCCAGTACCAACAACCAACCAGATGGCTACACCTTC. Protein: CASTNNQPDGYTF.

The rearrangement uses TRBV7-8 and TRBJ2-7; D is unclear. Trimming took 2 bases from V and 1 from J, leaving 3 bases between them. CDR3 size: 12 residues. Germline CDR1 reads SGHVS; CDR2 reads FQNEAQ. The CDR3, as DNA: TGTGCCAGCAGCTTACCATCCTACGAGCAGTACTTC. Translated, it gives CASSLPSYEQYF.

The chain carries TRBV7-2 and TRBJ1-6; D remains unclear. The V gene lost 5 bases and the J gene lost 13 bases, with 15 bases spanning the gap. Germline V lookup: CDR1 SGHTA, CDR2 FQGNSA. The CDR3 totals 13 residues. The CDR3 here is CASSVGVSSPLHF. The DNA for the CDR3 is TGTGCCAGCAGCGTCGGGGTGAGCTCGCCCCTCCACTTT.

This clone was picked up one time. V is TRBV7-2 and J is TRBJ2-1, with TRBD2 matching over 8 bases. After removal of 8 bases from V and 10 bases from J, the junction contained 10 bases not matched to a gene. Germline lookup yields CDR1 SGHTA and CDR2 FQGNSA. This CDR3 comprises 13 residues. CDR3 in amino acids: CASSGGSGAEQFF. DNA of the CDR3: TGTGCCAGCTCCGGGGGTAGCGGGGCAGAGCAGTTCTTC.

This sequence joins TRBV19 and TRBJ2-5; D is uncertain. V shed 4 bases and J shed 5 bases, with 8 bases lying between them. CDR1 is LNHDA, CDR2 SQIVND, per germline (reference sequence). The CDR3 consists of 12 residues. In nucleotides, the CDR3 is TGTGCCAGTAGTACAGCCTATGAGACCCAGTACTTC. Its translation is CASSTAYETQYF.

This clone has more than one count but fewer than ten. V usage is TRBV2 and J usage is TRBJ1-1; D remains ambiguous. V was cut by 3 bases and J by 11 bases, with 16 bases left in between. CDR1 and CDR2 from the germline V gene are SNHLY and FYNNEI. The CDR3 is 13 residues long. CDR3 sequence reads: CASSDVGYLDAFF. The CDR3 region has the DNA TGTGCCAGCAGTGATGTGGGATACCTTGACGCTTTCTTT.

Regarding this clone: An end of the junction does not agree with germline; a read error may underlie this. The chain carries TRBV11-1 and TRBJ1-4, with a tentative D call TRBD1 (5 bases). This CDR3 is 12 amino acids long. Germline CDR1 is SGHAT and CDR2 is FQDESV (reference sequence). The CDR3 reads CASSSHGGPQGF. DNA for the CDR3: TGTGCCAGCAGCTCCCATGGGGGACCCCAGGGATTT.

This chain joins TRBV6-6 and TRBJ1-5, with D perhaps matching TRBD1 (5 bases). This CDR3 has 14 amino acids. CDR1 MNHNY and CDR2 SVGAGI come from the germline V gene (reference sequence). Between the trimmed V and J ends, which lost 7 bases and 7 bases, there was a span of 17 bases. The CDR3 nucleotides are TGTGCCAGCACCCCGGGACCTCTTGCCCAGCCCCAGCATTTT. It codes for CASTPGPLAQPQHF.

The gene calls are TRBV5-1 and TRBJ1-2; 11 nucleotides line up with TRBD1. CDR3 length equals 14 residues. Germline V gene sequence: CDR1 SGHRS, CDR2 YFSETQ. The junction had 3 bases not matched to a gene; V was cut back by 2 bases and J by 6 bases. This CDR3 is CASSFGTGGNGYTF. DNA of the CDR3: TGCGCCAGCAGCTTCGGGACAGGGGGGAATGGCTACACCTTC.

The chain carries TRBV6-5 and TRBJ2-2; TRBD2 agrees at 8 bases. The CDR3 is 15 residues long. The V gene's germline CDR1 is MNHEY and CDR2 SVGAGI. V shed 5 bases, J shed 3 bases, and the junction held 5 bases outside the gene matches. CDR3 in amino acids: CASSRPGGDTGELFF. In DNA form, the CDR3 reads TGTGCCAGCAGTCGCCCGGGGGGGGACACCGGGGAGCTGTTTTTT.

The chain employs TRBV4-3 and TRBJ1-3; D might be TRBD1 (6 bases). The V end lost 3 bases, the J end lost 4 bases, and 13 bases lay between the germline ends. From germline, CDR1 is LGHNA and CDR2 YSLEER. The CDR3 runs to 15 residues. In nucleotides, the CDR3 is TGCGCCAGCAGCCAGAGCAGGGGTGGCGGAAACACCATATATTTT. It encodes CASSQSRGGGNTIYF.

The gene calls are TRBV7-9 and TRBJ2-4, with D perhaps TRBD2 (6 bases). V lost 5 bases, J lost 3 bases, and 14 bases lay in between. Germline CDR1 and CDR2: SEHNR and FQNEAQ (reference sequence). There are 15 residues in the CDR3. The CDR3 DNA sequence: TGTGCCAGCAGCCCGGGGGAGTCGGGCAAAAACATTCAGTACTTC. Translated: CASSPGESGKNIQYF.

The genes are TRBV7-3 and TRBJ1-1; no clear D gene. Germline values: CDR1 SGHTA, CDR2 FQGTGA. This CDR3 spans 13 amino acids. Trimming pared 6 bases from V and 1 base from J, leaving 9 bases between. The DNA for the CDR3 is TGTGCCAGCAGTTTACAGCCGAACACTGAAGCTTTCTTT. Encoded protein: CASSLQPNTEAFF.

This chain links TRBV4-1 with TRBJ2-2; the match to TRBD2 covers 10 bases. V was clipped by 2 bases and J by 6 bases; unmatched bases: 0. The CDR3 length is 14 residues. CDR1 and CDR2 from the germline V gene are MGHRA and YSYEKL. CDR3 protein: CASSQSGGAGELFF. The CDR3 DNA sequence: TGCGCCAGCAGCCAAAGCGGGGGGGCCGGGGAGCTGTTTTTT.

This chain joins TRBV4-2 and TRBJ1-2, with D perhaps TRBD1 (5 bases). The V end was cut by 2 bases, the J end by 3 bases, with 16 bases between. The CDR3 contains 16 residues. Germline V CDR1 and CDR2: LGHNA, YNFKEQ. CDR3 sequence (DNA): TGTGCCAGCAGCCAAAGGGGTGGGGAAATGGACTATGGCTACACCTTC. This translates into CASSQRGGEMDYGYTF.

CDR3 amino acids: CASSWSGLRNSPLHF. The CDR3 nucleotides are TGTGCCAGTAGTTGGTCAGGGCTTCGGAATTCACCCCTCCACTTT. The chain uses TRBV19 and TRBJ1-6, with TRBD1 as a possible D gene (5 bases). Trimming took off 5 bases at V and 7 bases at J, with 15 bases between the two ends. The CDR3 contains 15 residues. Germline V gives CDR1 LNHDA, CDR2 SQIVND (reference sequence).

V gene TRBV19 combines with J gene TRBJ1-2; possibly TRBD1 for D (5 bases). CDR3 length: 11 residues. Germline loops: CDR1 LNHDA, CDR2 SQIVND (reference sequence). V gave up 5 bases and J gave up 10 bases, with 11 bases separating them. In nucleotides, the CDR3 is TGTGCCAGTAGTTGGAGGGACTTCTACACCTTC. It encodes CASSWRDFYTF.

The genes are TRBV6-1 and TRBJ1-6; 10 nucleotides align to TRBD1. Germline V gene sequence: CDR1 MNHNS, CDR2 SASEGT. The CDR3 totals 14 residues. The junction had 5 bases not matched to a gene; V was cut back by 5 bases and J by 10 bases. Here the CDR3 reads CASSSDRGLSPLHF. CDR3 sequence (DNA): TGTGCCAGCAGTTCAGACAGGGGGCTCTCACCCCTCCACTTT.